This TCR beta chain was sequenced during a study of blood T cells in healthy people across ages. About the study: Capturing about one barcoded beta molecule per two T cells was achieved by template switching.

Primed by a sample-barcoded 5' primer and a J-beta primer mix, a second PCR proceeded for roughly 7 to 11 cycles. Each cDNA molecule received a tag from a template-switch adaptor that had 12 random nucleotides. A single record per CDR3 protein comes from TCRdb applying MiXCR to the 5' RACE reads. The sample consists of more than 650,000 distinct CDR3 sequences, 20% to 25% of them appearing once. Broader study findings: Nothing was known about donor CMV status, and this possibly confounded expanded clonotype changes. Estimated diversity that came from one million T cells was considered an underestimate.

Notes on this clonotype: What it binds is unknown.

The CDR3 spans 23 residues. Losses at the gene ends were 5 bases for V and 3 bases for J; bases not matched to a gene: 25. Sequencing was performed on blood. The TCR originated in a man in his 70s in good health. The V call is TRBV12-3 or TRBV12-4, the J call TRBJ2-3; 14 bases map to TRBD2. The CDR3 protein is CASSTSPGTSGSVRGRSTDTQYF. DNA for the CDR3: TGTGCCAGCAGTACATCACCCGGGACTAGCGGGAGTGTAAGAGGGAGGTCGACAGATACGCAGTATTTT.